Reported below is one TCR beta chain. What it recognizes is unknown. The data are from a study of CD8+CD57+ T cells in acquired aplastic anemia. Study summary: The study obtained an average of 3.2 ug of DNA from sorted CD4+ and CD8+ cells. An average of roughly 10 million reads for CD4+ cells was obtained from healthy donors. Overall study results and limits: Patients and controls had CD8+ Simpson's diversity values that were not significantly distinct. Over 25 CD8+ CDR3 sequences occurred in both the patients and the controls.

According to the study, genomic DNA was the template for TCR beta VDJ and CDR3 profiling. TCRdb ran MiXCR on the reads and lists one entry per CDR3 protein. In the table there are roughly 130,000 distinct CDR3 sequences, 48% of which are singletons. The CDR3 length is 13 residues. Trimming shortened V by 1 base and J by 7 bases, and 7 bases separated the two germline ends. Germline CDR1 reads SEHNR; CDR2 reads FQNEAQ (reference sequence). The V call is TRBV7-9, the J call TRBJ1-4; D remains ambiguous. The TCR originated in a human donor in good health, serving as a control. The specimen sequenced was sorted CD4+, CD8+, or CD8+CD57+ T cells (not recorded which) from PBMCs. For the CDR3, the DNA is TGTGCCAGCAGCTTAGGGGTGGTTGAAAAACTGTTTTTT. It codes for CASSLGVVEKLFF.